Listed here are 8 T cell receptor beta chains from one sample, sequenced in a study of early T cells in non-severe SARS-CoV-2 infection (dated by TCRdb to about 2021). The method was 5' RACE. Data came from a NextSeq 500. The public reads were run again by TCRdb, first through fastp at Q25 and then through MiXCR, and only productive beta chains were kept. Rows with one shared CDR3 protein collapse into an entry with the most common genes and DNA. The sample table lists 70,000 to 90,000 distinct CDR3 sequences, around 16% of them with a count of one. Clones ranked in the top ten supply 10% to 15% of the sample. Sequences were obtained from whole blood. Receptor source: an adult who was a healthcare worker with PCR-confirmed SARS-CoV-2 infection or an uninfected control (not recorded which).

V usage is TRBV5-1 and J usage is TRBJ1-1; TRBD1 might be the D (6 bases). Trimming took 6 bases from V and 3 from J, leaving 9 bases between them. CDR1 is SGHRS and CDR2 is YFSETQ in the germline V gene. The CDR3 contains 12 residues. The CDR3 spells CASNRDDTEAFF. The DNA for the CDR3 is TGCGCCAGCAACAGGGATGACACTGAAGCTTTCTTT.

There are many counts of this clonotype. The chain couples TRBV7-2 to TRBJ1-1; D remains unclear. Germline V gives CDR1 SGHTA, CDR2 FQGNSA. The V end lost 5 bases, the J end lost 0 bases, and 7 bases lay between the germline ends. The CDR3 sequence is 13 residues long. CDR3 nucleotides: TGTGCCAGCAGCCGGACCATGAACACTGAAGCTTTCTTT. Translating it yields CASSRTMNTEAFF.

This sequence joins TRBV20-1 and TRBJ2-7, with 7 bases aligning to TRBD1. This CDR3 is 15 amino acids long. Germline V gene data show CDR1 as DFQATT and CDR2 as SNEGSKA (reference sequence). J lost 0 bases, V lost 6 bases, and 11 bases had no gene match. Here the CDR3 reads CSATTGALSSYEQYF. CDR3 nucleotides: TGCAGTGCCACCACAGGGGCTCTAAGCTCCTACGAGCAGTACTTC.

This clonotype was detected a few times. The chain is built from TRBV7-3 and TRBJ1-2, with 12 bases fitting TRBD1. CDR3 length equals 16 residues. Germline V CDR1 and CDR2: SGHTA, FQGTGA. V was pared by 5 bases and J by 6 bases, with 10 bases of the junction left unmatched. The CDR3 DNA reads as TGTGCCAGCAGCGTATCGGGACAGGGGGCGATCGATGGCTACACCTTC. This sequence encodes CASSVSGQGAIDGYTF.

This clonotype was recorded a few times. CDR3 sequence (DNA): TGCGCCAGCAGCCATGCCCCGGGACAGCGAACAGATACGCAGTATTTT. Its protein product is CASSHAPGQRTDTQYF. This sequence joins TRBV4-1 and TRBJ2-3, with 7 bases matching TRBD1. Germline V gene lookup returns CDR1 MGHRA and CDR2 YSYEKL. The CDR3 totals 16 residues. J lost 3 bases, V lost 3 bases, and 9 bases had no gene match.

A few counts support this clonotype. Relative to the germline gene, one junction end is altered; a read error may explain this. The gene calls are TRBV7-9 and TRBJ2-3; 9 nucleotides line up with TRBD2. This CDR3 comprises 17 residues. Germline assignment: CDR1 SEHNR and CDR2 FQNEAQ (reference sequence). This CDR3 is CVSSLAWASGDTDTQYF. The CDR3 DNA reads TGTGTCAGCAGCTTAGCTTGGGCTAGCGGGGACACAGATACGCAGTATTTT.

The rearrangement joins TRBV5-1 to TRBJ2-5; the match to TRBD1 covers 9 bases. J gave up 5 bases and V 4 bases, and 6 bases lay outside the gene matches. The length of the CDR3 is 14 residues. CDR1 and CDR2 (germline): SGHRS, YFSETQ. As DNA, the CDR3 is TGCGCCAGCAGCAGCTGGACAGGGGAGGAGACCCAGTACTTC. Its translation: CASSSWTGEETQYF.

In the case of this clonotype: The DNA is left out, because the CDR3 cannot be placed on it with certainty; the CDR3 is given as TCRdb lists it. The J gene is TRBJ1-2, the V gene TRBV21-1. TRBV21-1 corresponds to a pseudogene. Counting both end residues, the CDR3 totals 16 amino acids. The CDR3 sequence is CASSKVGQGLFYGCTF.